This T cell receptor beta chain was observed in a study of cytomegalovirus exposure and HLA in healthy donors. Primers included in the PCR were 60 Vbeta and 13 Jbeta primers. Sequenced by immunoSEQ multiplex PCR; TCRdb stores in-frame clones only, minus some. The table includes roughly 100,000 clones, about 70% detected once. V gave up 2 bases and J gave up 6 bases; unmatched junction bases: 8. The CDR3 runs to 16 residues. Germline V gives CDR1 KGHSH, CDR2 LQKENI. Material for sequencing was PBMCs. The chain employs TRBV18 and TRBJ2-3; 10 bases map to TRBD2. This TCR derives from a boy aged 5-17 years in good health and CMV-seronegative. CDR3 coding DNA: TGTGCCAGCTCACCATTACTAGCGGGATTTTCGGATACGCAGTATTTT. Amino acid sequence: CASSPLLAGFSDTQYF. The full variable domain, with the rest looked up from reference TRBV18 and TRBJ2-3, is NAGVMQNPRHLVRRRGQEARLRCSPMKGHSHVYWYRQLPEEGLKFMVYLQKENIIDESGMPKERFSAEFPKEGPSILRIQQVVRGDSAAYFCASSPLLAGFSDTQYFGPGTRLTVL.